These T cell receptor beta chains were read from a single sample in a study of T cells after posttransplantation cyclophosphamide. Assay used: immunoSEQ multiplex PCR; TCRdb lists only in-frame clones, some missing. The table records around 23,000 clones, approximately 71% of them present only once. The specimen sequenced was memory CD4+ T cells sorted from PBMCs. The source of these receptors is a woman aged 55-70 years in good health, CMV-negative, and a related stem cell transplant donor. Each CDR3 is given with its conserved first and last residue.

j_call,v_call,cdr3_aa
TRBJ1-2,TRBV6-6,CASSYNGGYGYTF
TRBJ2-3,TRBV7-9,CASSALAGGGDTQYF
TRBJ1-2,TRBV28,CASRNRVANYGYTF
TRBJ2-7,TRBV5-6,CASSPGQASYEQYF
TRBJ2-2,TRBV5-6,CASSFGLAGDTGELFF
TRBJ1-3,TRBV30,CAWRLNRGNTIYF
TRBJ2-7,TRBV6-6,CASSRTSGSLEQYF
TRBJ2-7,TRBV5-6,CASSLLTGFPYEQYF
TRBJ2-3,TRBV4-3,CASSPGGGTDTQYF
TRBJ1-1,TRBV7-2,CASSPDRGRTEAFF
TRBJ1-5,TRBV15,CATSSPGLINQPQHF
TRBJ1-5,TRBV10-3,CAIRGTANQPQHF
TRBJ2-5,TRBV2,CASKGGPETQYF
TRBJ1-1,TRBV7-2,CASSRGFGANTEAFF
TRBJ1-1,TRBV28,CASSYPAGGGGSEAFF
TRBJ2-5,TRBV5-5,CASSYPGLVETQYF
TRBJ2-1,TRBV20-1,CSARASVEQFF
TRBJ1-2,TRBV28,CASSPTGSGSNYGYIF
TRBJ1-5,TRBV28,CASRNYNQPQHF
TRBJ2-7,TRBV6-5,CASSYNERGAYEQYF
TRBJ2-7,TRBV6-6,CASSWGQVGSYEQYF
TRBJ1-5,TRBV27,CASSLTGHSNQPQHF
TRBJ1-3,TRBV9,CASSQDIAGNTIYF
TRBJ2-7,TRBV30,CAWKRQGDYEQYF
TRBJ2-2,TRBV5-1,CASSSRGFPGELFF